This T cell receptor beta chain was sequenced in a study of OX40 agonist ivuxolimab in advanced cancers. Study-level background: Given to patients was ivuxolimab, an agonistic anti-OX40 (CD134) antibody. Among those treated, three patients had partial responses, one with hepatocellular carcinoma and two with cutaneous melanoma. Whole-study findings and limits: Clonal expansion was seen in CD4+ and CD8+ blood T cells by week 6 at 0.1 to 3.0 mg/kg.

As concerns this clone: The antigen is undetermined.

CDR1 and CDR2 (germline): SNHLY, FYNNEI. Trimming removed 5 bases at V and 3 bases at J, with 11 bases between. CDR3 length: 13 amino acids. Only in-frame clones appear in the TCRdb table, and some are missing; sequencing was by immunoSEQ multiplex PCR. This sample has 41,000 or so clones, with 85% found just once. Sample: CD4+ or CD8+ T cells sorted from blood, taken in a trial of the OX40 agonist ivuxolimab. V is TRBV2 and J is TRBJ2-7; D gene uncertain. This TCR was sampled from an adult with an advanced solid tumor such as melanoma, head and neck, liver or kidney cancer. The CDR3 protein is CASSLGWRYEQYF. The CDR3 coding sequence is TGTGCCAGCAGTCTGGGTTGGCGCTACGAGCAGTACTTC. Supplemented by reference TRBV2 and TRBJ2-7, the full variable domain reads EPEVTQTPSHQVTQMGQEVILRCVPISNHLYFYWYRQILGQKVEFLVSFYNNEISEKSEIFDDQFSVERPDGSNFTLKIRSTKLEDSAMYFCASSLGWRYEQYFGPGTRLTVT.